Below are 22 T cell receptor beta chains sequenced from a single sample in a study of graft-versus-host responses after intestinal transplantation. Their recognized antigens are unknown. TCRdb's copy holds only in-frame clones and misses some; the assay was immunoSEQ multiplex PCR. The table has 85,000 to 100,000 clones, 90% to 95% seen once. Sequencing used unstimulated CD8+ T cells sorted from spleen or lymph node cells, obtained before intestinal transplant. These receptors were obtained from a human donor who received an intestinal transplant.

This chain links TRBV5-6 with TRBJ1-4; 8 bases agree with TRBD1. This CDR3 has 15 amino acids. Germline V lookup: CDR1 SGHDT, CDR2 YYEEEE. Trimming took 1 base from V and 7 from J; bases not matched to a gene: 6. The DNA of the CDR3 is TGTGCCAGCAGCTTGTTGGACAGGGAGGCTGAAAAACTGTTTTTT. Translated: CASSLLDREAEKLFF.

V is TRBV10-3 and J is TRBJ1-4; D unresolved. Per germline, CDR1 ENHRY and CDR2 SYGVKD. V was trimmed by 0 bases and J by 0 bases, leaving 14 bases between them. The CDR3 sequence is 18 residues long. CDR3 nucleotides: TGTGCCATCAGTGAGTCGATGTCTCGGGAAACAACTAATGAAAAACTGTTTTTT. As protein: CAISESMSRETTNEKLFF.

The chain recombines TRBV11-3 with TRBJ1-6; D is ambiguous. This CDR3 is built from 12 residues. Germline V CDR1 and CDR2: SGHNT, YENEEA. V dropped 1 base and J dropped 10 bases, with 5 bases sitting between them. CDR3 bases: TGTGCCAGCAGCTTAGGCGGATCACCCCTCCACTTT. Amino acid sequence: CASSLGGSPLHF.

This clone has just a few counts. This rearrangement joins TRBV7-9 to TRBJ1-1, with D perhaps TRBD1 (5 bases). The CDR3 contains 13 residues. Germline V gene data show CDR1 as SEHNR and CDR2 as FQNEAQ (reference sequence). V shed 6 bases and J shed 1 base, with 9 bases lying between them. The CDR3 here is CASSLQANTEAFF. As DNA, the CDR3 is TGTGCCAGCAGTCTACAGGCGAACACTGAAGCTTTCTTT.

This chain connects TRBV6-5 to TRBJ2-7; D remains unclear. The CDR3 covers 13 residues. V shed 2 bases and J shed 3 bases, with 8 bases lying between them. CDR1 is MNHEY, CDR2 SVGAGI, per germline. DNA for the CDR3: TGTGCCAGCAGTTACGGGCTCCGCTACGAGCAGTACTTC. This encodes CASSYGLRYEQYF.

CDR3 bases: TGTGCCAGCAGTCTAGGCGGGGTTCCCGGGGAGCTGTTTTTT. Amino acids: CASSLGGVPGELFF. V usage is TRBV11-2 and J usage is TRBJ2-2, with TRBD2 as a possible D gene (6 bases). There are 14 residues in the CDR3. V was clipped by 6 bases and J by 6 bases, with 14 bases between them. Germline V gene lookup returns CDR1 SGHAT and CDR2 FQNNGV.

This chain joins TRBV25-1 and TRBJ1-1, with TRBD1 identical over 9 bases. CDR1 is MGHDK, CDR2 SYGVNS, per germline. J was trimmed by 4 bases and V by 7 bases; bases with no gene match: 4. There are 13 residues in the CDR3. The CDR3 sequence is CASNGQGSTEAFF. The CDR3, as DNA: TGTGCCAGCAACGGACAGGGGTCCACTGAAGCTTTCTTT. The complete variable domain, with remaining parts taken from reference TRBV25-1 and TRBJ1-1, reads EADIYQTPRYLVIGTGKKITLECSQTMGHDKMYWYQQDPGMELHLIHYSYGVNSTEKGDLSSESTVSRIRTEHFPLTLESARPSHTSQYLCASNGQGSTEAFFGQGTRLTVV.

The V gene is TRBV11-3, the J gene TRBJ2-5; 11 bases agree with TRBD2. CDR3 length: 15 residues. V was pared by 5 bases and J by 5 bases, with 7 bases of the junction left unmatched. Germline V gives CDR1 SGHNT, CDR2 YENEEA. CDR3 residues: CASSARTSGWETQYF. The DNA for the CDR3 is TGTGCCAGCAGCGCAAGGACTAGCGGGTGGGAGACCCAGTACTTC.

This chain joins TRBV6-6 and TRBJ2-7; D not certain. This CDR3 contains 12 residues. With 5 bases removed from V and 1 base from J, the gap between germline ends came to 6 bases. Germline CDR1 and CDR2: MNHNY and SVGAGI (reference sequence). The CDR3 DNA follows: TGTGCCAGCAGTACCGGGTCCTACGAGCAGTACTTC. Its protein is CASSTGSYEQYF.

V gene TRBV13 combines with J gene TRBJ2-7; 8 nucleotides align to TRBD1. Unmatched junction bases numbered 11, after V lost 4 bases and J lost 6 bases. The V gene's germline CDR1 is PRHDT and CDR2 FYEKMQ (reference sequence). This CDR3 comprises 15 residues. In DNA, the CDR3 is TGTGCCAGCAGCTCACCGGACAGGGACCGGGGCGAGCAGTACTTC. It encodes CASSSPDRDRGEQYF.

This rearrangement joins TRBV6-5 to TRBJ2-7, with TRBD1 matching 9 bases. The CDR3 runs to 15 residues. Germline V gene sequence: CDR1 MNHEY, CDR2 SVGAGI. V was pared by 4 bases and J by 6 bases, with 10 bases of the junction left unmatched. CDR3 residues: CASSSRRTGEGEQYF. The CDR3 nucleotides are TGTGCCAGCAGTTCCCGAAGGACAGGGGAAGGCGAGCAGTACTTC.

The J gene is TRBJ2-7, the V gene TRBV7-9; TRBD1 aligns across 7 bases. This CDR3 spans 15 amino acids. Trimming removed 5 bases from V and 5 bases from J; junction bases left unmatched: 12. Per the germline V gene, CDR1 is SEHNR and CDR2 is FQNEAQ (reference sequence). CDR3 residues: CASSGTANSKDEQYF. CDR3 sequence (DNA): TGTGCCAGCAGCGGGACAGCTAACTCGAAGGACGAGCAGTACTTC. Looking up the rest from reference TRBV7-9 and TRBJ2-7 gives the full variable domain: DTGVSQNPRHKITKRGQNVTFRCDPISEHNRLYWYRQTLGQGPEFLTYFQNEAQLEKSRLLSDRFSAERPKGSFSTLEIQRTEQGDSAMYLCASSGTANSKDEQYFGPGTRLTVT.

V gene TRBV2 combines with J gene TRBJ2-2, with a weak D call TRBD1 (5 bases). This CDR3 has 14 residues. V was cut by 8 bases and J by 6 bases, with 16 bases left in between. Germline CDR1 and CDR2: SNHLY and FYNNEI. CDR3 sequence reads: CASSRQLYAGELFF. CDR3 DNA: TGTGCCAGCTCTAGACAGCTTTACGCCGGGGAGCTGTTTTTT.

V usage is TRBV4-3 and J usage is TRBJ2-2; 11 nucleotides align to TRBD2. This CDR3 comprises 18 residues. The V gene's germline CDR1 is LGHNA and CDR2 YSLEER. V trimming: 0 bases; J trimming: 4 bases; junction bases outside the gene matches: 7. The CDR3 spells CASSQDGSGGAGTGELFF. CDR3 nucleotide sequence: TGCGCCAGCAGCCAAGATGGTAGCGGGGGGGCCGGCACCGGGGAGCTGTTTTTT.

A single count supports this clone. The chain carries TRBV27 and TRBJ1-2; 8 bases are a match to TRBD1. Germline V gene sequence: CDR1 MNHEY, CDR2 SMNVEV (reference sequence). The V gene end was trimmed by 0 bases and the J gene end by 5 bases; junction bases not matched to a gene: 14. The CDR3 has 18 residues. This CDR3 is CASSLSRGTGDPWYGYTF. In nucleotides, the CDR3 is TGTGCCAGCAGTTTATCAAGAGGGACAGGCGACCCCTGGTATGGCTACACCTTC.

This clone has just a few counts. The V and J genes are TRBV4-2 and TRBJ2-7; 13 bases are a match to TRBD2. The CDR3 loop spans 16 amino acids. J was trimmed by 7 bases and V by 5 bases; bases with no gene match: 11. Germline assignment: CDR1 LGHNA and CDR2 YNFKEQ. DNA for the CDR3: TGTGCCAGCAGCTCCGTGACTAGCGGGGGGCCGTGGGAGCAGTACTTC. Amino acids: CASSSVTSGGPWEQYF.

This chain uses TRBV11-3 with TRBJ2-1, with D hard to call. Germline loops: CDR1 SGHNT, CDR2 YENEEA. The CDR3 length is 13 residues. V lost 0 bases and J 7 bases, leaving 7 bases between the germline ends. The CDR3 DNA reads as TGTGCCAGCAGCTTAGAGCCAGCGAATGAGCAGTTCTTC. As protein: CASSLEPANEQFF.

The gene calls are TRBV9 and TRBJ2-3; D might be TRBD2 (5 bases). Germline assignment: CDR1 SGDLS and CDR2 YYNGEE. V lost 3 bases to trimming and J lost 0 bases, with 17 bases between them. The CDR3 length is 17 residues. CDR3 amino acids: CASSARSRATSTDTQYF. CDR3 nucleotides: TGTGCCAGCAGCGCGCGATCGAGGGCGACTAGCACAGATACGCAGTATTTT.

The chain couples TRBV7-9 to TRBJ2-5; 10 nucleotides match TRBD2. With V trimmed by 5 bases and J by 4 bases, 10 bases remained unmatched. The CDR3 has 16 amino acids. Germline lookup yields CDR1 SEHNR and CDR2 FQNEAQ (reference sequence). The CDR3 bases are TGTGCCAGCAGCCCCCGTAGCGGGGGGAATTCAGAGACCCAGTACTTC. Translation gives CASSPRSGGNSETQYF.

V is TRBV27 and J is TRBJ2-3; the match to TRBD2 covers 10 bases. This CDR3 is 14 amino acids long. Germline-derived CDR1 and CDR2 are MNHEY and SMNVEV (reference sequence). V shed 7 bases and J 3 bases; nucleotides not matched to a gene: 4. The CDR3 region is CASTLLAGTDTQYF. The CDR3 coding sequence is TGTGCCAGCACCTTACTAGCGGGGACAGATACGCAGTATTTT.

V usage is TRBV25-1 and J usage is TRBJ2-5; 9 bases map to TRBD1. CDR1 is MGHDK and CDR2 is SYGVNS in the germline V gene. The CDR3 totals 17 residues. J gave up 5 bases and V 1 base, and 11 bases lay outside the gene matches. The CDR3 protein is CASSEWGTGTGSETQYF. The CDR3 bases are TGTGCCAGCAGTGAATGGGGGACCGGGACAGGGTCGGAGACCCAGTACTTC.

The CDR3 is CASSVLAGGPDTQYF. As DNA, the CDR3 is TGTGCCAGCAGTGTACTAGCGGGGGGCCCAGATACGCAGTATTTT. The chain is built from TRBV27 and TRBJ2-3; 12 bases agree with TRBD2. The CDR3 is 15 amino acids. V was clipped by 5 bases and J by 4 bases; unmatched bases: 4. Germline loops: CDR1 MNHEY, CDR2 SMNVEV (reference sequence).